The clone carrying this T cell receptor (beta chain) was recorded a few times. These data originate in a study of T cell changes during pregnancy in multiple sclerosis. Data came from immunoSEQ multiplex PCR; TCRdb stores just in-frame clones and leaves some out. Among 43,000 or so clones listed, around nine tenths were seen once. Per the germline V gene, CDR1 is WSHSY and CDR2 is SAAADI. Trimming pared 7 bases from V and 7 bases from J, leaving 14 bases between. CDR3 length: 14 residues. This chain uses TRBV10-2 with TRBJ1-6; D unresolved. This specimen consisted of peripheral blood, obtained in the first trimester of pregnancy. This sequence originates from a female donor with multiple sclerosis, enrolled in a pregnancy study. CDR3 sequence: CASNDAGSNSPLHF. The DNA of the CDR3 is TGCGCCAGCAATGATGCGGGCTCCAATTCACCCCTCCACTTT.